This T cell receptor (beta chain) comes out of a study of blood T cell repertoires in COVID-19. At the level of the study: The United States, Italy and Spain supplied acute and convalescent COVID-19 samples. From T cells, B-cell-depleted T cells, or PBMCs came the material, which was cDNA or gDNA.

The V end lost 6 bases, the J end lost 0 bases, and 15 bases lay between the germline ends. The CDR3 runs 16 residues. Germline assignment: CDR1 MNHEY and CDR2 SMNVEV (reference sequence). Authors' data handling: Scientists estimated how many nucleated cells there were by amplifying reference gene primers. TCRdb's copy holds only in-frame clones and misses some; the assay was immunoSEQ multiplex PCR. That table supplies the V and J calls and clone size; D and trimming were determined from the DNA. The data hold roughly 140,000 clones, with 70% to 90% observed a single time. This clone was counted a single time.

The V call is TRBV27, the J call TRBJ1-5; D may be TRBD1 (6 bases). The sequenced sample was peripheral blood. This TCR derives from a woman between 35 and 50 years old with active or convalescent COVID-19. CDR3: CASSPSQGNSNQPQHF. The CDR3 DNA is TGTGCCAGCAGCCCATCCCAGGGGAATAGCAATCAGCCCCAGCATTTT.